This T cell receptor (beta chain) originates from a study of blood T cell repertoires in COVID-19. In the study overall: Specimens from acute and convalescent COVID-19 originated in the United States, Italy and Spain. From T cells, B-cell-depleted T cells, or PBMCs came the material, which was cDNA or gDNA.

CDR3 length: 19 residues. From germline, CDR1 is SGHRS and CDR2 YFSETQ. V dropped 0 bases and J dropped 0; count of bases not matched to a gene: 5. Original analysis: For nucleated cells, counts were estimated from reference gene primer amplification. TCRdb's copy holds only in-frame clones and misses some; the assay was immunoSEQ multiplex PCR. For V, J and clone size, that table is used; D and trimming come from the DNA. The sample lists 110,000 to 150,000 clones, 85% to 90% occurring once. The TCR originated in an elderly woman with acute or convalescent COVID-19. Input material: peripheral blood. This rearrangement joins TRBV5-1 to TRBJ2-6; 11 bases line up with TRBD2. The CDR3 region has the DNA TGCGCCAGCAGCTTGGTCACTAGCGGGGGAGGCTCTGGGGCCAACGTCCTGACTTTC. The encoded protein is CASSLVTSGGGSGANVLTF.